Listed below are T cell receptor beta chains from one sample, sequenced in a study of blood T cell repertoires in COVID-19. Only in-frame clones appear in the TCRdb table, and some are missing; sequencing was by immunoSEQ multiplex PCR. This repertoire shows about 480,000 clones, 85% to 90% found once; its top ten account for less than 2%. Sequencing used PBMCs or T cells enriched from blood (not recorded which). Receptors originate from a woman aged 40-49 years who had recovered from COVID-19. Both conserved end residues are part of each CDR3. A D gene is named only where the DNA matches it firmly. Size is stated for part of the rows, as once, few or many counts, or as a class when the clone is expanded.

TRBV5-1	-	TRBJ1-6	-	TGCGCCAGCAGCTCACAGGGAGGGAATTCACCCCTCCACTTT	CASSSQGGNSPLHF
TRBV27	TRBD1	TRBJ1-2	few	TGTGCCAGCAGCCGCGAGACAGGGGACTACTATGGCTACACCTTC	CASSRETGDYYGYTF
TRBV2	-	TRBJ1-5	-	TGTGCCAGCAGTCTGGATGGGCAGGTTTACAATCAGCCCCAGCATTTT	CASSLDGQVYNQPQHF
TRBV5-8	-	TRBJ1-1	-	TGTGCCAGCAGCAAACGGGGTCGGACTGAAGCTTTCTTT	CASSKRGRTEAFF
TRBV27	-	TRBJ2-7	-	TGTGCCAGCAGTTTGGTATTAGGGGACTACGAGCAGTACTTC	CASSLVLGDYEQYF
TRBV2	TRBD2	TRBJ2-1	-	TGTGCCAGCACCCGGGAGGGCCGTGGAAATGAGCAGTTCTTC	CASTREGRGNEQFF
TRBV30	TRBD1	TRBJ1-1	-	TGTGCCTGGGCTTTCCCCAGGGGGCTTGGGAACACTGAAGCTTTCTTT	CAWAFPRGLGNTEAFF
TRBV28	-	TRBJ2-7	-	TGTGCCAGCAGTTTGCCGATGGGGGGGCCATACGAGCAGTACTTC	CASSLPMGGPYEQYF
TRBV6-5	-	TRBJ2-7	-	TGTGCCAGCAGTCGTCGTGAGTCCGAGCAGTACTTC	CASSRRESEQYF
TRBV6-2/TRBV6-3	-	TRBJ2-1	-	TGTGCCAGCAGTTACTCGACCAGGATCAACAATGAGCAGTTCTTC	CASSYSTRINNEQFF
TRBV30	-	TRBJ1-3	-	TGTGCCTGGAGTGGACTTGGAAACACCATATATTTT	CAWSGLGNTIYF
TRBV15	TRBD1	TRBJ1-5	-	TGTGCCACCAGGAGAAAAAGTGGACAGGGAAGTGATCAGCCCCAGCATTTT	CATRRKSGQGSDQPQHF
TRBV19	-	TRBJ1-1	-	TGTGCCAGTAGTGCTATTACCACCACTGAAGCTTTCTTT	CASSAITTTEAFF
TRBV12-2	-	TRBJ2-3	-	TGTGCAAGTCGCTTAGCGTCTACCCTGACTAGCGGGAGGGCCCTCATGACAGATACGCAGTATTTT	CASRLASTLTSGRALMTDTQYF
TRBV28	TRBD1	TRBJ1-5	-	TGTGCCAGCAGTTTTTTTTCAGGGGGTTTGCAGCCCCAGCATTTT	CASSFFSGGLQPQHF
TRBV4-3	-	TRBJ2-1	-	TGCGCCAGCAGCCAAGAGAATCGCGGCAATGAGCAGTTCTTC	CASSQENRGNEQFF
TRBV28	-	TRBJ1-2	-	TGTGCCAGCAGTTTAATTGGCAGGGGTTTTTCTGGCTACACCTTC	CASSLIGRGFSGYTF
TRBV19	-	TRBJ2-3	once	TGTGCCAGTAGTATAGATGCGGAGGCGGGCACAGATACGCAGTATTTT	CASSIDAEAGTDTQYF
TRBV7-2	TRBD1	TRBJ2-7	-	TGTGCCAGCAGCCCAAGCCGGGACAGCTCCTACGAGCAGTACTTC	CASSPSRDSSYEQYF
TRBV30	-	TRBJ1-6	-	TGTGCCTGGTCCCGGGGGGGGGCTTATAATTCACCCCTCCACTTT	CAWSRGGAYNSPLHF
TRBV11-3	TRBD1	TRBJ1-6	-	TGTGCCAGCAGCCAGACAGGGGGGAATTCACCCCTCCACTTT	CASSQTGGNSPLHF
TRBV5-1	TRBD1	TRBJ2-7	-	TGCGCCAGCAGCCATTACCGGGACAGGGCCTACGAGCAGTACTTC	CASSHYRDRAYEQYF
TRBV4-3	-	TRBJ1-4	-	TGCGCCAGCAGCCAAGGAAGTCCGAGGGGGAGTGAAAAACTGTTTTTT	CASSQGSPRGSEKLFF
TRBV24-1	TRBD1	TRBJ1-5	-	TGTGCCACCACTCTCCTAAAGACAGGGGGCAATCAGCCCCAGCATTTT	CATTLLKTGGNQPQHF
TRBV5-4	TRBD2	TRBJ2-2	-	TGTGCCAGCAGCAGGCGGGAGGGCCGCACCGGGGAGCTGTTTTTT	CASSRREGRTGELFF
TRBV18	-	TRBJ2-1	-	TGTGCCAGCTCACCGGGGGGACTTATGCGGAATGAGCAGTTCTTC	CASSPGGLMRNEQFF
TRBV18	TRBD1	TRBJ1-1	-	TGTGCCAGCTCGCCTAGGACAGGGTCAAAGAACACTGAAGCTTTCTTT	CASSPRTGSKNTEAFF
TRBV19	-	TRBJ2-5	-	TGTGCCAGTAGTCCTGGGGGCAGCTCGGAGACCCAGTACTTC	CASSPGGSSETQYF
TRBV30	TRBD1	TRBJ1-2	-	TGTGCCTGGAGTGTGTCAGGGGGCGCAAGCTATGGCTACACCTTC	CAWSVSGGASYGYTF
TRBV11-3	-	TRBJ2-1	-	TGTGCCAGCAGCGGGGACTCCTCCTACAATGAGCAGTTCTTC	CASSGDSSYNEQFF
TRBV4-1	-	TRBJ2-2	few	TGCGCCAGCAGCCAACAGGGTTTCCCCGGGGAGCTGTTTTTT	CASSQQGFPGELFF
TRBV27	-	TRBJ2-7	-	TGTGCCAGCAGTTTAGCAGGGTTCTCCTACGAGCAGTACTTC	CASSLAGFSYEQYF
TRBV5-6	TRBD2	TRBJ2-7	-	TGTGCCAGCAGCTGGAGGGTCCCTAGCGGGAGGGCCGACGAGCAGTACTTC	CASSWRVPSGRADEQYF
TRBV13	-	TRBJ2-7	-	TGTGCCAGCAGCTCGAAGACAGGCCGGAGCTCCTACGAGCAGTACTTC	CASSSKTGRSSYEQYF
TRBV4-3	-	TRBJ1-6	-	TGCGCCAGCAGCCTCGGCGCACTAGATAATTCACCCCTCCACTTT	CASSLGALDNSPLHF
TRBV30	-	TRBJ2-4	-	TGTGCCGGGAGTCGCTCACTAGCCAAAAACATTCAGTACTTC	CAGSRSLAKNIQYF
TRBV9	TRBD2	TRBJ2-5	-	TGTGCCAGCAGCGTAGGATCTAGCGGGATGCAAGAGACCCAGTACTTC	CASSVGSSGMQETQYF
TRBV5-1	TRBD1	TRBJ2-7	-	TGCGCCAGCAGCTTGGCCGCAGGGGGCTACGAGCAGTACTTC	CASSLAAGGYEQYF
TRBV24-1	TRBD1	TRBJ1-2	-	TGTGCCACCAGTGATACCGGGGGACAGGGGGCAGATAACTATGGCTACACCTTC	CATSDTGGQGADNYGYTF